Presented here are 30 T cell receptor beta chains from one specimen sequenced in a study of monozygotic twins with inflammatory bowel disease. TCRdb reprocessed the 5' RACE reads, keeping one entry per CDR3 protein, no DNA. The sample has more than 110,000 distinct CDR3 sequences; the top ten hold 1.2%. The source material was blood. Receptors originate from a human donor with ulcerative colitis or Crohn's disease, or a healthy co-twin of an affected twin (not recorded which).

The chain links TRBV28 to TRBJ2-2; TCRdb's D call, TRBD2, is unchecked because there is no DNA. Germline V gene data show CDR1 as MDHEN and CDR2 as SYDVKM. The CDR3 is 16 amino acids. The CDR3 loop reads CASKLAGELVAGELFF.

The gene calls are TRBV11-2 and TRBJ2-1. The CDR3 spans 15 residues. Germline V gives CDR1 SGHAT, CDR2 FQNNGV. CDR3 region: CASSLLVSSYNEQFF.

V and J are TRBV29-1 and TRBJ1-4; TCRdb gives TRBD1 as the D gene, but with no DNA this cannot be confirmed. The CDR3 runs 13 residues. Germline lookup yields CDR1 SQVTM and CDR2 ANQGSEA. The CDR3 reads CSVGVGAGEKLFF.

CDR3 protein: CASSPPTSEGSEQYF. This chain joins TRBV18 and TRBJ2-7. Germline V gives CDR1 KGHSH, CDR2 LQKENI. The CDR3 loop spans 15 amino acids.

The genes are TRBV7-8 and TRBJ2-1; lacking DNA, the TRBD2 call made by TCRdb goes unchecked. The germline gives CDR1 SGHVS, CDR2 FQNEAQ. The length of the CDR3 is 18 residues. CDR3 region: CASSFLVSGRGSYNEQFF.

This rearrangement joins TRBV7-9 to TRBJ1-4. The CDR3 is 15 amino acids. CDR1 SEHNR and CDR2 FQNEAQ come from the germline V gene (reference sequence). The CDR3 is CASCSRKDVFEKLFF.

This chain uses TRBV5-5 with TRBJ2-3; TCRdb's D gene call, TRBD2, goes unchecked for lack of DNA. The CDR3 sequence is 15 residues long. Per the germline V gene, CDR1 is SGHKS and CDR2 is YYEKEE (reference sequence). The CDR3 protein is CASSTNLAGADTQYF.

The rearrangement uses TRBV20-1 and TRBJ2-1. Germline loops: CDR1 DFQATT, CDR2 SNEGSKA (reference sequence). CDR3 size: 12 residues. The CDR3 here is CSASGSYNEQFF.

The chain carries TRBV5-1 and TRBJ1-5; absent DNA, TCRdb's TRBD1 call cannot be checked. The CDR3 runs 16 residues. Germline V lookup: CDR1 SGHRS, CDR2 YFSETQ. This CDR3 reads CASSLAPGGLGQPQHF.

The rearrangement links TRBV5-1 to TRBJ1-1; TCRdb lists TRBD1, though no DNA is available to test this call. The CDR3 loop spans 14 amino acids. Germline lookup yields CDR1 SGHRS and CDR2 YFSETQ. CDR3: CASSVPAQGGEAFF.

The genes are TRBV24-1 and TRBJ2-1; lacking DNA, the TRBD1 call made by TCRdb goes unchecked. The CDR3 consists of 13 residues. The germline gives CDR1 KGHDR, CDR2 SFDVKD. The CDR3 region is CATGTGGRNEQFF.

The V gene is TRBV7-3, the J gene TRBJ2-7; the D gene TCRdb calls, TRBD2, cannot be checked with no DNA. The germline V gene has CDR1 SGHTA and CDR2 FQGTGA. The length of the CDR3 is 17 residues. The chain's CDR3 is CASSLSQGPGLENEQYF.

This chain links TRBV27 with TRBJ1-4; TCRdb selects TRBD1, and the lack of DNA leaves this call unchecked. This CDR3 is 15 amino acids long. CDR1 MNHEY and CDR2 SMNVEV come from the germline V gene (reference sequence). CDR3 region: CASRSWGTPNEKLFF.

The chain joins TRBV19 to TRBJ2-2; TCRdb designates TRBD2, a call that cannot be tested without DNA. The CDR3 totals 15 residues. Germline lookup yields CDR1 LNHDA and CDR2 SQIVND (reference sequence). Here the CDR3 reads CASSRGGGPTGELFF.

J is TRBJ1-1 and V is TRBV6-1; absent DNA, TCRdb's TRBD1 call cannot be checked. Per the germline V gene, CDR1 is MNHNS and CDR2 is SASEGT. CDR3 length equals 15 residues. The CDR3 here is CASSGDRGHNTEAFF.

This rearrangement joins TRBV7-2 to TRBJ2-1; without DNA, the TCRdb call of TRBD1 cannot be checked. Germline CDR1 reads SGHTA; CDR2 reads FQGNSA. The CDR3 loop spans 14 amino acids. CDR3 in amino acids: CASSPRGTANEQFF.

The V call is TRBV6-6, the J call TRBJ1-5; checking the TCRdb D call of TRBD1 is not possible without DNA. CDR3 length: 14 amino acids. The germline CDR1 and CDR2 sequences are MNHNY and SVGAGI (reference sequence). The CDR3 sequence is CASGDRGGNQPQHF.

The rearrangement uses TRBV29-1 and TRBJ1-3. CDR1 SQVTM and CDR2 ANQGSEA come from the germline V gene. The CDR3 loop spans 11 amino acids. CDR3 protein: CSAEGTDTIYF.

The rearrangement joins TRBV7-2 to TRBJ2-7. From germline, CDR1 is SGHTA and CDR2 FQGNSA. This CDR3 has 16 amino acids. The CDR3 loop is CASSLGLGLISYEQYF.

V gene TRBV15 combines with J gene TRBJ2-7; TCRdb lists TRBD2, though no DNA is available to test this call. This CDR3 has 14 residues. Germline V lookup: CDR1 LNHNV, CDR2 YYDKDF (reference sequence). This CDR3 reads CATSGSSGPYEQYF.

The chain couples TRBV7-9 to TRBJ1-5. This CDR3 contains 14 residues. From germline, CDR1 is SEHNR and CDR2 FQNEAQ (reference sequence). The CDR3 sequence is CASSLGDGSWPQHF.

The V gene is TRBV20-1, the J gene TRBJ1-3. Germline V gene data show CDR1 as DFQATT and CDR2 as SNEGSKA (reference sequence). This CDR3 contains 15 residues. The CDR3 sequence is CSAPGGAYSGNTIYF.

The chain employs TRBV6-2 or TRBV6-3 and TRBJ2-7. CDR3 length: 15 residues. Germline-derived CDR1 and CDR2 are MNHEY and SVGEGT. The CDR3 sequence is CASSYEAILSYEQYF.

The J gene is TRBJ1-1, the V gene TRBV27. Germline loops: CDR1 MNHEY, CDR2 SMNVEV (reference sequence). The CDR3 runs to 13 residues. The CDR3 here is CASSGTMNTEAFF.

The CDR3 reads CASSEFFGQSNEQFF. V is TRBV25-1 and J is TRBJ2-1. This CDR3 comprises 15 residues. Looked up from germline, CDR1 is MGHDK and CDR2 is SYGVNS.

The rearrangement joins TRBV11-1 to TRBJ2-7; as DNA is missing, the TRBD1 call by TCRdb cannot be tested. Germline V gene sequence: CDR1 SGHAT, CDR2 FQDESV (reference sequence). The CDR3 contains 14 residues. The CDR3 loop is CASSRDRGTYEQYF.

V usage is TRBV20-1 and J usage is TRBJ2-3; the D call of TRBD2 rests on TCRdb alone, since no DNA is present to check it. The germline CDR1 and CDR2 sequences are DFQATT and SNEGSKA (reference sequence). This CDR3 spans 15 amino acids. The chain's CDR3 is CSARVWASGTDTQYF.

V gene TRBV7-8 combines with J gene TRBJ1-6. This CDR3 has 14 residues. Germline V lookup: CDR1 SGHVS, CDR2 FQNEAQ. CDR3 sequence reads: CASSFTFRSSPLHF.

V is TRBV6-1 and J is TRBJ1-1. Germline V gene data show CDR1 as MNHNS and CDR2 as SASEGT. This CDR3 is built from 15 residues. The CDR3: CASSRPGEGVTEAFF.

V is TRBV6-5 and J is TRBJ1-4. Germline V gene sequence: CDR1 MNHEY, CDR2 SVGAGI. There are 15 residues in the CDR3. The CDR3 protein is CASSYSRATNEKLFF.